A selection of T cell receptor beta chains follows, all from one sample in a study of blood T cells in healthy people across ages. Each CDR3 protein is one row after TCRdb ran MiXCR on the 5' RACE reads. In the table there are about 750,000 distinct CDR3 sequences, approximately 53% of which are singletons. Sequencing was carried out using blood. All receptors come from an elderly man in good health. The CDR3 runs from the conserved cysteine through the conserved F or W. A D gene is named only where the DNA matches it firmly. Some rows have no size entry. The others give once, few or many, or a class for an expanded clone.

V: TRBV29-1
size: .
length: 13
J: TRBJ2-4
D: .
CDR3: CSAVQVTKNIQYF
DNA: TGCAGCGCCGTTCAAGTGACCAAAAACATTCAGTACTTC

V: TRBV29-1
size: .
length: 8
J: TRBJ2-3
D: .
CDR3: CNAGGAYF
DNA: TGCAACGCTGGGGGCGCGTATTTT

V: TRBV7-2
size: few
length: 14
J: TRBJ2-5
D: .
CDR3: CASNMDPGSGTQYF
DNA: TGTGCCAGCAATATGGACCCGGGGTCGGGGACCCAGTACTTC

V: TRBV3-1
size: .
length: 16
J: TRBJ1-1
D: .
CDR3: CASSQVMYTPNTEAFF
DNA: TGTGCCAGCAGCCAAGTTATGTATACACCGAACACTGAAGCTTTCTTT

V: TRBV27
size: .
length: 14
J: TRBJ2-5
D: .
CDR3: CASSLSTVYNEQYF
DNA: TGTGCCAGCAGTTTATCGACTGTCTACAATGAGCAGTACTTC

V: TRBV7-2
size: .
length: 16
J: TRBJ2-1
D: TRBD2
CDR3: CASSLGGTSGFNEQFF
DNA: TGTGCCAGCAGCTTAGGGGGGACTAGCGGATTCAATGAGCAGTTCTTC

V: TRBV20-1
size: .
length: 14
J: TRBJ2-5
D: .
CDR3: CSATQGLAQETQYF
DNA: TGCAGTGCCACCCAGGGACTCGCCCAAGAGACCCAGTACTTC

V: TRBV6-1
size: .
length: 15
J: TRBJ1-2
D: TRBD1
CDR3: CASGSGTGMRGGYTF
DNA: TGTGCCAGCGGATCCGGGACAGGGATGCGGGGTGGCTACACCTTC

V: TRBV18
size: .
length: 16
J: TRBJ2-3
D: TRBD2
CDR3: CASSQGTSGITDTQYF
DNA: TGTGCCAGCTCGCAAGGGACTAGCGGCATCACAGATACGCAGTATTTT

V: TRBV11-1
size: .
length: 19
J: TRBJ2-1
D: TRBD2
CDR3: CASSPRSSGRAPSYNEQFF
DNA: TGTGCCAGCAGCCCCCGGTCGAGCGGGAGAGCCCCCTCCTACAATGAGCAGTTCTTC

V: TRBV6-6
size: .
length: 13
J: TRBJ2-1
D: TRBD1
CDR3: CASRTTGTNEQFF
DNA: TGTGCCAGCAGAACGACAGGGACCAATGAGCAGTTCTTC

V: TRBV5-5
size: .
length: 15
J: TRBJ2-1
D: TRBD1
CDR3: CASSPQGLSYNEQFF
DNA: TGTGCCAGCAGCCCACAGGGGTTGTCCTACAATGAGCAGTTCTTC

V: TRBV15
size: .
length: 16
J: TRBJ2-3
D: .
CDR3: CATSLELQFSTDTQYF
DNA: TGTGCCACCAGCTTGGAGTTGCAGTTCAGCACAGATACGCAGTATTTT

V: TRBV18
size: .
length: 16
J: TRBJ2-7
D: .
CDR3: CASSLHPDLNSYEQYF
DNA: TGTGCCAGCTCTCTCCACCCGGATCTAAACAGCTACGAGCAGTACTTC

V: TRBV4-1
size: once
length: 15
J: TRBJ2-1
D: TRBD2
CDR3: CASSQTGLAGGTLFF
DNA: TGCGCCAGCAGCCAAACCGGACTAGCGGGAGGTACATTGTTCTTC

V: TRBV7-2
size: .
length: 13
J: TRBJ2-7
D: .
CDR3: CANDLGDSYEQYF
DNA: TGTGCCAACGACCTCGGGGACTCCTACGAGCAGTACTTC

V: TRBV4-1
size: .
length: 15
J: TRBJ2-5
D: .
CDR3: CASSPLGLAVETQYF
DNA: TGCGCCAGCAGCCCCCTGGGGCTAGCAGTAGAGACCCAGTACTTC

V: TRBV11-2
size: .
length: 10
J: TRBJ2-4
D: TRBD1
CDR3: CASSSGQQYF
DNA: TGTGCCAGCAGCTCGGGACAGCAGTACTTC

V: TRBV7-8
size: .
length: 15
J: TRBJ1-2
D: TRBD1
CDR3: CASSLDGQGLYGYTF
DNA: TGTGCCAGCAGCTTAGACGGACAGGGCCTCTATGGCTACACCTTC

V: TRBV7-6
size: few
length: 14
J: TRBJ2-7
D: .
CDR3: CASSPRTERSEQYF
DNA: TGTGCCAGCAGCCCTCGGACGGAGCGCTCCGAGCAGTACTTC

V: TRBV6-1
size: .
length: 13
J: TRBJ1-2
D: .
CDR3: CASSARRDYGYTF
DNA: TGTGCCAGCAGTGCCCGCAGGGACTATGGCTACACCTTC

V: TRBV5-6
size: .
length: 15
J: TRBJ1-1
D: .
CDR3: CASSSWTELNTEAFF
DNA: TGTGCCAGCAGCTCCTGGACGGAACTGAACACTGAAGCTTTCTTT

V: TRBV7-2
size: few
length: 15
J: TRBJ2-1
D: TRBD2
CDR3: CASSLLSGGYNEQFF
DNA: TGTGCCAGCAGTTTGCTGAGCGGGGGGTACAATGAGCAGTTCTTC

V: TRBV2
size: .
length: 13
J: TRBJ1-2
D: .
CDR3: CASMKWAGNGYTF
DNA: TGTGCCAGCATGAAGTGGGCAGGGAATGGCTACACCTTC

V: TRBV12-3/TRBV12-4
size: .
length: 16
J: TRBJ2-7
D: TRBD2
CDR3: CASSSTGPGLDYEQYF
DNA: TGTGCCAGCAGCTCAACTGGACCGGGACTAGATTACGAGCAGTACTTC

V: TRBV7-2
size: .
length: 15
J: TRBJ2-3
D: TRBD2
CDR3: CASSLLAGGQRYAYF
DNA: TGTGCCAGCAGCTTATTAGCGGGAGGCCAGCGATACGCGTATTTT

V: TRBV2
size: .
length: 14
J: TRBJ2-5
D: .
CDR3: CASNQDSHQETQYF
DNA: TGTGCCAGCAACCAGGACAGCCACCAAGAGACCCAGTACTTC

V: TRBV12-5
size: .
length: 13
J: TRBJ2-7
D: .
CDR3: CASGLGALREQYF
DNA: TGTGCTAGTGGTTTGGGAGCGCTACGCGAGCAGTACTTC

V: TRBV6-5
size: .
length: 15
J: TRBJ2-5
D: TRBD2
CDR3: CASSRLASRGETQYF
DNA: TGTGCCAGCAGTCGACTAGCGTCGAGGGGGGAGACCCAGTACTTC

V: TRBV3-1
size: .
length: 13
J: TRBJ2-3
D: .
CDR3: CASSQTASRYAYF
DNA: TGTGCCAGCAGCCAAACCGCTAGCAGATACGCGTATTTT

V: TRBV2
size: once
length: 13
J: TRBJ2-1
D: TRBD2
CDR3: CASSEALAEERFF
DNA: TGTGCCAGCAGTGAAGCGCTAGCGGAGGAGCGGTTCTTC

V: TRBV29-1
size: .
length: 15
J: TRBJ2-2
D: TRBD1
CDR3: CSVERAGGHTGELFF
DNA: TGCAGCGTTGAAAGGGCAGGGGGACACACCGGGGAGCTGTTTTTT

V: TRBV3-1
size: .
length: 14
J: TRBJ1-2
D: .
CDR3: CASSRTGQFNGYTF
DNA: TGTGCCAGCAGCCGAACCGGACAGTTTAATGGCTACACCTTC

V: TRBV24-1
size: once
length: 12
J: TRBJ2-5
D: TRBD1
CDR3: CATSETGGTQYF
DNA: TGTGCCACCAGTGAAACAGGGGGAACCCAGTACTTC

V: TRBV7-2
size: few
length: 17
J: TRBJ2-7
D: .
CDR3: CASSLESMRAVWDEQYF
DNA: TGTGCCAGCAGCTTAGAGTCGATGCGGGCCGTTTGGGACGAGCAGTACTTC

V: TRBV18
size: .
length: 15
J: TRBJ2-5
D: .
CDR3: CASSPSGRLQETQYF
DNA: TGTGCCAGCTCACCTTCCGGACGGCTTCAAGAGACCCAGTACTTC

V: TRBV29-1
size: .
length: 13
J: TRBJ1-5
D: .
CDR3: CSVIDRWDQPQHF
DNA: TGCAGCGTTATAGACAGGTGGGATCAGCCCCAGCATTTT

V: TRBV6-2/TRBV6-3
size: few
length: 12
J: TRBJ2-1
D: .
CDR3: CASSYTGSEQFF
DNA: TGTGCCAGCAGTTATACAGGGAGTGAGCAGTTCTTC

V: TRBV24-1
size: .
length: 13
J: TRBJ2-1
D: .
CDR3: CATSDATYNEQFF
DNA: TGTGCCACCAGTGATGCGACCTACAATGAGCAGTTCTTC

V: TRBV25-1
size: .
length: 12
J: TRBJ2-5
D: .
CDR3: CASTGIEETQYF
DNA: TGTGCCAGCACTGGCATCGAAGAGACCCAGTACTTC

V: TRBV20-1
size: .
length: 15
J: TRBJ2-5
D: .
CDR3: CSARDLRAYLGTQYF
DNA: TGCAGTGCTAGAGATCTTAGAGCCTACCTGGGGACCCAGTACTTC

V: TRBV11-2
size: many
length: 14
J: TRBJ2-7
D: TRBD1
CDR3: CASSLGQGAYEQYF
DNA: TGTGCCAGCAGCTTGGGACAGGGGGCCTACGAGCAGTACTTC

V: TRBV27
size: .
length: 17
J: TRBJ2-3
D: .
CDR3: CASSLYPPAVGTDTQYF
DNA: TGTGCCAGCAGTTTATACCCCCCGGCGGTAGGCACAGATACGCAGTATTTT

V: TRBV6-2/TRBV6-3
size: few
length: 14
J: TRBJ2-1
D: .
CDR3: CASSLGPPPDEQFF
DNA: TGTGCCAGCAGTCTCGGGCCCCCACCGGATGAGCAGTTCTTC

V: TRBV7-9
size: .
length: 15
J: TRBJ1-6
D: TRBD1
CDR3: CASSLGTGGYSPLHF
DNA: TGTGCCAGCAGCTTGGGGACAGGTGGATATTCACCCCTCCACTTT

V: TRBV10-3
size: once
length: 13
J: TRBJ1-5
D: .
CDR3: CAISEFSDQPQHF
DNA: TGTGCCATCAGTGAGTTCAGCGATCAGCCCCAGCATTTT

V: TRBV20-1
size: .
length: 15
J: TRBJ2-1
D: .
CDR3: CSASSGTHQRNEQFF
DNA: TGCAGTGCTTCCTCCGGGACACACCAACGTAATGAGCAGTTCTTC

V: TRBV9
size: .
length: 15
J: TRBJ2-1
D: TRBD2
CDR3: CASSVELAGGNEQFF
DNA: TGTGCCAGCAGCGTAGAACTAGCGGGAGGGAATGAGCAGTTCTTC

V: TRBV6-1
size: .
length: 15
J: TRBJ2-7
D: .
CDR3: CASRSTAGGSYEQYF
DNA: TGTGCCAGCAGGAGCACTGCAGGGGGGTCCTACGAGCAGTACTTC

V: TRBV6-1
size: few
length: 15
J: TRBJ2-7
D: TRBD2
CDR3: CASRLETSGSYEQYF
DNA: TGTGCCAGCAGGTTGGAGACTAGCGGATCCTACGAGCAGTACTTC